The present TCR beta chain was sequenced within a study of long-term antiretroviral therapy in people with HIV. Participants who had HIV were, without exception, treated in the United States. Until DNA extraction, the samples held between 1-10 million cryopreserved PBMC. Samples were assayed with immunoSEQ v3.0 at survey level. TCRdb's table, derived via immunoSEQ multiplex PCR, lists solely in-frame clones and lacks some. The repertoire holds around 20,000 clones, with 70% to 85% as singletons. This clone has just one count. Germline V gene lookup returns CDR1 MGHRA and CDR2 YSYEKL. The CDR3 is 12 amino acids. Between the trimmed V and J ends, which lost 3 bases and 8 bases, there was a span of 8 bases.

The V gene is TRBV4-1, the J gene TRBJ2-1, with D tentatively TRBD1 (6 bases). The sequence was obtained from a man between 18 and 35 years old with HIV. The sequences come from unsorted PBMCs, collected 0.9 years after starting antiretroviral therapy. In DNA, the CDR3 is TGCGCCAGCAGCCACGAGGGGGATGAGCAGTTCTTC. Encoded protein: CASSHEGDEQFF.